This T cell receptor (beta chain) originates from a study of blood T cells in healthy people across ages. It was with a sample-barcoded 5' primer and a J-beta primer mix that a second PCR of about 7 to 12 cycles was run. Each cDNA molecule was tagged by a template-switch adaptor that had 12 random nucleotides. TCRdb reanalysed the 5' RACE reads using MiXCR and keeps one entry per CDR3 protein. This sample carries some 1.6 million distinct CDR3 sequences, 30% to 35% of them seen once, and the ten largest clones take 10% to 12%. Study conclusions and caveats: A roughly linear age-dependent decrease characterized TCR beta diversity per million T cells. PBMCs left unsorted prevented a conclusive naive versus antigen-experienced comparison.

CDR3 length: 13 amino acids. V shed 6 bases and J shed 0 bases, with 9 bases lying between them. Germline CDR1 reads MNHEY; CDR2 reads SMNVEV (reference sequence). Points on this clonotype: No antigen is known for it.

This receptor was obtained from a woman aged 25 to 45 in good health. The sequenced sample consisted of blood. The chain recombines TRBV27 with TRBJ2-7; a weak D match, TRBD1 (5 bases). The chain's CDR3 is CASSKGRSYEQYF. CDR3 nucleotides: TGTGCCAGCAGCAAGGGGCGCTCCTACGAGCAGTACTTC.